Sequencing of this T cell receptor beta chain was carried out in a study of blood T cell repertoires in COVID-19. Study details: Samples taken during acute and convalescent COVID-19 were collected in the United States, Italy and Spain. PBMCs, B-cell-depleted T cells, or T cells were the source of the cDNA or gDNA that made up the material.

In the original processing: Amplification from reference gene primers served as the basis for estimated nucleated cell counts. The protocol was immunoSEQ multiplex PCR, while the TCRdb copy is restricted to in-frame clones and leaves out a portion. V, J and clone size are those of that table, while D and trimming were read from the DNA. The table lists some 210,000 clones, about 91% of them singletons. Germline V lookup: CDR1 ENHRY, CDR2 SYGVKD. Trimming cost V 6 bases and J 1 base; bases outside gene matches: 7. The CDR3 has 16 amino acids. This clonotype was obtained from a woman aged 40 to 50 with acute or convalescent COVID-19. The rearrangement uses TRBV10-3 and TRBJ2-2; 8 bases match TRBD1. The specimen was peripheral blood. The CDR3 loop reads CAISWSGTGNTGELFF. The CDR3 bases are TGTGCCATCAGCTGGTCCGGGACAGGGAACACCGGGGAGCTGTTTTTT.